This paragraph covers one T cell receptor beta chain sequence. As handled by the study authors: Reference gene primer amplification gave estimated nucleated cell counts. Produced via immunoSEQ multiplex PCR; TCRdb's table is partial and in-frame only. Clonal size and the V and J genes are those of that table, whereas D and trimming came from the DNA. The sample gives 200,000 to 250,000 clones, 70% to 90% of which show up once; roughly 2.6% is in the top ten. CDR3 length: 14 amino acids. Germline lookup yields CDR1 MNHEY and CDR2 SMNVEV (reference sequence). The J segment lost 0 bases and the V segment lost 7 bases, leaving 6 bases of the junction unmatched. The data derive from a study of blood T cell repertoires in COVID-19. Study details: Sources were T cells, B-cell-depleted T cells, or PBMCs; the material itself was cDNA or gDNA.

The sample consisted of peripheral blood. The rearrangement uses TRBV27 and TRBJ2-7; 7 positions agree with TRBD1. The clonotype was recovered from a man in his forties or fifties who had recovered from COVID-19. For the CDR3, the DNA is TGTGCCAGCAATCCGGGACAGAGCTCCTACGAGCAGTACTTC. It encodes CASNPGQSSYEQYF.